The 6 T cell receptor beta chains in this list originate from one sample, sequenced in a study of blood T cell repertoires in COVID-19. The protocol was immunoSEQ multiplex PCR, while the TCRdb copy is restricted to in-frame clones and leaves out a portion. The table shows 220,000 or so clones, with 86% occurring only once. Input material: peripheral blood. These receptors originate from a woman aged 45-65 years with COVID-19, enrolled during active disease.

This clone showed up just a few times. The V and J genes are TRBV27 and TRBJ1-2; tentative D call: TRBD1 (5 bases). V dropped 6 bases and J dropped 8 bases, with 19 bases sitting between them. This CDR3 is 14 amino acids long. Per the germline V gene, CDR1 is MNHEY and CDR2 is SMNVEV (reference sequence). The CDR3 loop reads CASSSGYGAGGYTF. CDR3 DNA sequence: TGTGCCAGCAGCTCGGGTTACGGGGCGGGAGGCTACACCTTC.

V and J are TRBV13 and TRBJ2-7; possible D gene TRBD1, 6 bases. Trimming pared 3 bases from V and 4 bases from J, leaving 7 bases between. Germline assignment: CDR1 PRHDT and CDR2 FYEKMQ (reference sequence). There are 12 residues in the CDR3. CDR3 DNA: TGTGCCAGCAGCTTTACAGGGTACGAGCAGTACTTC. Translation: CASSFTGYEQYF. The full variable domain, completed using reference TRBV13 and TRBJ2-7, is AAGVIQSPRHLIKEKRETATLKCYPIPRHDTVYWYQQGPGQDPQFLISFYEKMQSDKGSIPDRFSAQQFSDYHSELNMSSLELGDSALYFCASSFTGYEQYFGPGTRLTVT.

The V gene is TRBV20-1, the J gene TRBJ1-2, with 8 nucleotides matching TRBD1. The CDR3 contains 11 residues. J lost 6 bases, V lost 3 bases, and 0 bases had no gene match. Germline values: CDR1 DFQATT, CDR2 SNEGSKA (reference sequence). The CDR3 sequence is CSARTGDGYTF. The DNA for the CDR3 is TGCAGTGCTAGGACAGGGGATGGCTACACCTTC.

The chain couples TRBV7-8 to TRBJ2-3, with 7 bases aligning to TRBD2. This CDR3 has 13 residues. The V and J ends lost 8 bases and 0 bases, in that order; junction bases with no gene match: 2. Germline V gene sequence: CDR1 SGHVS, CDR2 FQNEAQ. The CDR3 DNA follows: TGTGCCAGCGGGGGGGGAAGCACAGATACGCAGTATTTT. Encoded protein: CASGGGSTDTQYF. Complete variable domain (other parts from reference TRBV7-8 and TRBJ2-3): GAGVSQSPRYKVAKRGQDVALRCDPISGHVSLFWYQQALGQGPEFLTYFQNEAQLDKSGLPSDRFFAERPEGSVSTLKIQRTQQEDSAVYLCASGGGSTDTQYFGPGTRLTVL.

V gene TRBV15 combines with J gene TRBJ2-1; TRBD2 matches 8 bases. Germline V gene lookup returns CDR1 LNHNV and CDR2 YYDKDF (reference sequence). The junction had 14 bases not matched to a gene; V was cut back by 0 bases and J by 10 bases. This CDR3 spans 17 amino acids. The CDR3 here is CATSRDSVAGPGGEQFF. The CDR3 region has the DNA TGTGCCACCAGCAGAGATTCGGTGGCGGGGCCGGGAGGGGAGCAGTTCTTC.

This clone has a single count. V gene TRBV5-6 combines with J gene TRBJ1-1; D is unresolved. The CDR3 is 14 residues long. The V and J ends lost 0 bases and 1 base respectively, with 7 bases between them. Germline loops: CDR1 SGHDT, CDR2 YYEEEE. CDR3 nucleotides: TGTGCCAGCAGCTTGGTAGGGAGGAACACTGAAGCTTTCTTT. It codes for CASSLVGRNTEAFF.